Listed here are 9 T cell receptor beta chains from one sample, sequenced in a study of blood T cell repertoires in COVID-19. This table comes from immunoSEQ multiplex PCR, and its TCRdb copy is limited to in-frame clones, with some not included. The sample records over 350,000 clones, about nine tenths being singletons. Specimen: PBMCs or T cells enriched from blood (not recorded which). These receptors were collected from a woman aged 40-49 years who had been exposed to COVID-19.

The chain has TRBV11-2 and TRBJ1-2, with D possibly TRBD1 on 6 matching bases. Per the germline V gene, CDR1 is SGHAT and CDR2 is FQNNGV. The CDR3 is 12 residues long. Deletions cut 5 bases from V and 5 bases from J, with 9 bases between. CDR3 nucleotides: TGTGCCAGCAGCCGTACAGGGTATGGCTACACCTTC. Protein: CASSRTGYGYTF.

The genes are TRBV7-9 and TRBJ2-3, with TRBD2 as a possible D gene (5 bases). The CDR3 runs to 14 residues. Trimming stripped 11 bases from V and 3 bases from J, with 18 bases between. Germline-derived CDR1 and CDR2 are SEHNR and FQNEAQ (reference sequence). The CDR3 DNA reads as TGTGCCGGCTCCCCGGGGATCGGGACAGATACGCAGTATTTT. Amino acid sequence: CAGSPGIGTDTQYF.

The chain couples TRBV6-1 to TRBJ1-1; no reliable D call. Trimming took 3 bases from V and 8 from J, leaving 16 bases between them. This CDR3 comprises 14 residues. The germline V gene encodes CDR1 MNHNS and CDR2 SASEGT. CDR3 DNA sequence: TGTGCCAGCAGTGAGGCGCGCGACACGTACGAAGCTTTCTTT. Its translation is CASSEARDTYEAFF.

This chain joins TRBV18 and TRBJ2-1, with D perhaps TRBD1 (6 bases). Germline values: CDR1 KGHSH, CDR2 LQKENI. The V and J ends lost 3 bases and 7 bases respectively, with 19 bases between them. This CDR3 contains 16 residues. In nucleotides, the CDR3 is TGTGCCAGCTCACCTCCGGGCAGGGGAGTCGGAAATGAGCAGTTCTTC. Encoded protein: CASSPPGRGVGNEQFF.

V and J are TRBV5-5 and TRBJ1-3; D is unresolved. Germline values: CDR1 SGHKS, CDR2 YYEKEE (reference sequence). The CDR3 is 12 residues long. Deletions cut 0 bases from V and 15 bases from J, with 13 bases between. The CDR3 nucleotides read TGTGCCAGCAGCTTGGTGACCGGGAACCGATATTTT. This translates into CASSLVTGNRYF.

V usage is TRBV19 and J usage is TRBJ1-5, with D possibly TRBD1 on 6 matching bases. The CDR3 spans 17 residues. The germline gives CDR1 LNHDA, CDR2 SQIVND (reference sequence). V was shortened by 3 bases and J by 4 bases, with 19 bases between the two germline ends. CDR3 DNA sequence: TGTGCCAGTAGTATTATCGGGGGGCGCCCCCCGAATCAGCCCCAGCATTTT. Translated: CASSIIGGRPPNQPQHF.

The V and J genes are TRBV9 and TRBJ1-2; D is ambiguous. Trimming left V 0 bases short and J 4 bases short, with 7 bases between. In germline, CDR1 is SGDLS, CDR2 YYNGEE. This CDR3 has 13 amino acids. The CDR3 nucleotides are TGTGCCAGCAGCGTAGCACAGACCTATGGCTACACCTTC. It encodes CASSVAQTYGYTF.

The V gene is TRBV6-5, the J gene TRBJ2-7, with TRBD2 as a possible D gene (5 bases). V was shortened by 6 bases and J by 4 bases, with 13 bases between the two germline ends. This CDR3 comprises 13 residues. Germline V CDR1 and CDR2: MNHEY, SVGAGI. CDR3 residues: CASRRLRGYEQYF. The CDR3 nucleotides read TGTGCCAGCAGGAGACTACGAGGTTACGAGCAGTACTTC.

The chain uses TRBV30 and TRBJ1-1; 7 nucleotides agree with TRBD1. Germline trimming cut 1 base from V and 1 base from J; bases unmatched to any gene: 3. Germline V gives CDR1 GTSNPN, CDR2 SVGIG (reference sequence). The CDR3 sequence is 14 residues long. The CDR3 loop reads CAWSADRRNTEAFF. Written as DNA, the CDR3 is TGTGCCTGGAGTGCGGACAGGAGGAACACTGAAGCTTTCTTT.